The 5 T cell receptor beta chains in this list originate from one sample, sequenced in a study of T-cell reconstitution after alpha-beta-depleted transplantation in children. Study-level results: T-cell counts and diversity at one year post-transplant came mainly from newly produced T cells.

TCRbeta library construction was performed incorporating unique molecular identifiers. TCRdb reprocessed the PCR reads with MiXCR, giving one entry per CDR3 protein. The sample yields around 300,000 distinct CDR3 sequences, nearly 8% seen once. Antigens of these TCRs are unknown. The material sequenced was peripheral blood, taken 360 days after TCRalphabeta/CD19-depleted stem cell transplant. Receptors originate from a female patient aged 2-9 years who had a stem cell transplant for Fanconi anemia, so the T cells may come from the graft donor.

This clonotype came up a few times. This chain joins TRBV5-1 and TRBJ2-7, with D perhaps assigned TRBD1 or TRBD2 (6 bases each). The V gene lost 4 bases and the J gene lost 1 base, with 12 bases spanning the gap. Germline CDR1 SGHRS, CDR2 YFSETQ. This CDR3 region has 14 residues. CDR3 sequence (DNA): TGCGCCAGCAGCGGGGGGACACTATCCTACGAGCAGTACTTC. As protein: CASSGGTLSYEQYF.

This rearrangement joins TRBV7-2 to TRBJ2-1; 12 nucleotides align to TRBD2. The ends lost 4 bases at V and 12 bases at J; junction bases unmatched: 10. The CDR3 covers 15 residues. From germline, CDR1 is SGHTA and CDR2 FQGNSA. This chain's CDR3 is CASSSLAGGGWVQFF. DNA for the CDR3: TGTGCCAGCAGCTCACTAGCGGGGGGAGGTTGGGTGCAGTTCTTC.

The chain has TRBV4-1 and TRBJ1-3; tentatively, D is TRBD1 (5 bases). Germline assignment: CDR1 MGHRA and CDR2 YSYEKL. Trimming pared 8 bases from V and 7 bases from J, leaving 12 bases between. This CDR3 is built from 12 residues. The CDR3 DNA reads TGCGCCAGCGGGGGGGTCGCTAACACCATATATTTT. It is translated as CASGGVANTIYF.

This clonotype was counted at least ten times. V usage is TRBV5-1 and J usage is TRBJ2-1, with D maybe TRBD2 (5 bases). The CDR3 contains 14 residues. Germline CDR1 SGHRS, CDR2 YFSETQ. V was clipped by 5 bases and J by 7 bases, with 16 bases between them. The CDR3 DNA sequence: TGCGCCAGCAGTAGCTCGGGATTGATAAATGAGCAGTTCTTC. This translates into CASSSSGLINEQFF. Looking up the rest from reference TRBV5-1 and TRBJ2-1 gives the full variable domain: KAGVTQTPRYLIKTRGQQVTLSCSPISGHRSVSWYQQTPGQGLQFLFEYFSETQRNKGNFPGRFSGRQFSNSRSEMNVSTLELGDSALYLCASSSSGLINEQFFGPGTRLTVL.

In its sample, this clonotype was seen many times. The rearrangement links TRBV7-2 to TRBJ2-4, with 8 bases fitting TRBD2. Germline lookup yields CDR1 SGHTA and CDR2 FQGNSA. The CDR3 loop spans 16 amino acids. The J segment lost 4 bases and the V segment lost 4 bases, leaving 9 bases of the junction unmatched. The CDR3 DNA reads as TGTGCCAGCAGCTCTCCCGGGACTAGGCTAAAAAACATTCAGTACTTC. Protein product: CASSSPGTRLKNIQYF. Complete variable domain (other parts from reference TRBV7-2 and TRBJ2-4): GAGVSQSPSNKVTEKGKDVELRCDPISGHTALYWYRQSLGQGLEFLIYFQGNSAPDKSGLPSDRFSAERTGGSVSTLTIQRTQQEDSAVYLCASSSPGTRLKNIQYFGAGTRLSVL.